This T cell receptor beta chain was identified in a study of shared clonotypes between healthy human individuals (dated by TCRdb to the early 2020s). At the level of the whole study: A few men and two women, aged 18 to 49 years, made up the cohort. To estimate repertoire size and how much clonotype sharing occurs between individuals, the study deeply sequenced the blood TCR repertoires of about five healthy adults. Different laboratories and diverse techniques were used to prepare libraries and sequence TCR repertoires, to increase sequencing depth and limit assay-specific biases. Each donor's leukapheresis produced roughly between roughly 0.85 and 10 billion PBMCs. For each donor, three plates each were used for CD4 naive and CD4 memory, two plates were used for CD8 naive, and one plate was used for CD8 memory. Results and caveats for the whole study, not just this receptor: Sharing across a few donors was observed for approximately 4.6% of naive CD4, 3% to 3.5% of naive CD8, over 2% of memory CD4, and roughly 0.4% of memory CD8 clonotypes. Sampling was limited to blood, and TCR repertoires in tissue likely differ from TCR repertoires in blood. Based on pairwise subsampling, the degree of clonotype sharing among donors was expected to be affected by sequencing depth. Clonotypes shared by all four sorted-subset donors showed higher generation probabilities than non-shared clonotypes. Naive subsets generally had larger estimated clonotype richness than memory subsets did. The genetic and exposure-history diversity represented was limited by the small number of donors. Incomplete sequencing was indicated by rarefaction of sorted-subset datasets, despite the large sequencing depth.

Using the deep immunoSEQ assay, TCR CDR3 regions were amplified from genomic DNA by multiplex PCR. Extracted genomic DNA from each cell subset was spread evenly across all wells of several immunoSEQ 96-well plates, with each plate serving as a replicate. Each replicate PCR for sorted subsets received around 0.2 ug genomic DNA, equal to 30,000 or so T cell genomes. Purified libraries were quantified with a Qubit 3.0 fluorometer, sized on a Bioanalyzer 2100, and re-quantified with the KAPA Library Quantification kit. Every immunoSEQ 96-well plate was sequenced on a dedicated single-read 150-cycle Illumina NextSeq 550 flow cell. Per the authors' processing: Because only junctional sequences without quality scores were contained in the immunoSEQ output, filtering matching that applied to full-length reads could not be performed. Sequences were annotated with PyIR, a Python wrapper for IgBLAST v1.9, and V/J genes and CDR3 were assigned using IMGT germline references. Reads were filtered out if the reads had weak V/J assignments (E-value above 1e-6), no CDR3, stop codons, out-of-frame junctions, or ambiguous translated residues. A V3J clonotype was defined by an identical inferred V gene, J gene, and CDR3 amino acid sequence. Percentage overlap between repertoires was computed as shared unique clonotypes divided by the size of the smaller repertoire. Repertoire richness was assessed with RTK rarefaction, the Chao1 estimator, and Recon v2.1 estimates of unobserved clonotypes. Generation probabilities for all TCRbeta clonotypes obtained by the gDNA method from a handful of donors were computed using OLGA. The table comes from immuneACCESS by way of TCRdb, which keeps in-frame sequences with V and J called. Part of the clones is missing from these tables; in studies checked, under half for an unresolved V gene and the rest for unknown reasons. That table supplies the V and J calls and clone size; D and trimming were determined from the DNA. This sample comprises more than 500,000 clones, around 96% of them detected only once. Together, the top ten hold 0.095% to 0.14% of the sample.

In the case of this clone: Which antigen it targets is not known. The record has no base qualities; no much larger clone is one base away.

CD8 naive samples consisted of CD45RO-negative cells that were positively selected for CCR7, yielding a CD45RA+CCR7+ population without TemRA cells. Healthy HIV-negative adults with no recently reported acute infections or vaccinations were included as donors. Only Caucasian adults living in Nashville, Tennessee, USA were represented among the donors. After blood collection by leukapheresis, PBMCs were isolated using Ficoll-Histopaque density gradient centrifugation and then cryopreserved in the vapor phase of liquid nitrogen. Purity and quantity of every magnetically sorted T cell population were checked by analytical flow cytometry. Genomic DNA was isolated from every sorted fraction and measured by UV absorbance on a Nanodrop 2000c. The TCR comes from a woman aged 25 to 45 in good health. The sequenced sample consisted of naive CD8+ T cells sorted from blood. In light of the paper, this sample's cell subset or site label describes: CD45RA+CCR7+.

Here the CDR3 is given as CASSLASGFYEQYF. The DNA sequence reads TGTGCCAGCAGCTTGGCGTCGGGATTCTACGAGCAGTACTTC. Recombination connected TRBV5-6 to TRBJ2-7; possibly the D gene is TRBD2, per 5 matching bases. A distance of 10 bases separates the germline ends of V and J, which lose 0 bases and 3 bases respectively. CDR1 SGHDT and CDR2 YYEEEE are derived from the germline V gene. The CDR3, from cysteine to phenylalanine, totals 14 residues. Solely the CDR3 DNA is kept, with 42 bases framed from the first base.